This entry describes one TCR beta chain. The antigen remains unidentified. 60 Vbeta and 13 Jbeta primers were used in PCR. Measured with immunoSEQ multiplex PCR; TCRdb has only the in-frame clones, and not every one. The table shows around 180,000 clones, with roughly 80% occurring only once. The data stem from a study of cytomegalovirus exposure and HLA in healthy donors. Points from the study as a whole: Productive status was seen about 90% or about 30% of the time for most TCR beta V segments in an earlier analysis.

The CDR3 totals 15 residues. Germline CDR1 is SEHNR and CDR2 is FQNEAQ (reference sequence). Trimming took 5 bases from V and 3 from J, leaving 14 bases between them. The sequence was collected from a man aged 55 to 70 in good health and CMV-seronegative. This chain links TRBV7-9 with TRBJ1-5, with D maybe TRBD1 (6 bases). The sequenced sample consisted of PBMCs. The CDR3 is CASSQQGPINQPQHF. The CDR3 bases are TGTGCCAGCAGCCAACAGGGACCCATCAATCAGCCCCAGCATTTT.